This entry lists 15 T cell receptor beta chains sequenced from one sample in a study of Ad26.COV2.S vaccination and SARS-CoV-2 variants (dated by TCRdb to about 2021). Library method: the immunoSEQ multiplex PCR assay. The source is immuneACCESS, and TCRdb retained only in-frame sequences with V and J called. Part of the clones is not carried over; for the studies checked, unresolved V genes explain less than half of this, and the remainder is unexplained. The sample includes roughly 320,000 clones, with roughly 80% observed a single time. The ten largest clones take up 2% to 2.5% of the sample. The treatment or condition label, read with the paper, signifies: over 15 received Ad26.COV2.S at low or high dose, single or two shots; about 5 received placebo; per-sample allocation not given. Repertoires of vaccine and placebo recipients were sequenced from samples collected on day 63 after the first injection.

The starting material was peripheral blood, obtained in a trial of Ad26.COV2.S vaccine versus placebo. These receptors came from a person between 18 and 60 years old who received the Ad26.COV2.S COVID-19 vaccine or a placebo.

This clone showed up just a few times. The CDR3: CASNSRQGNEQFF. As DNA, the CDR3 is TGTGCCAGCAACAGCCGACAGGGTAATGAGCAGTTCTTC. The chain uses TRBV28 and TRBJ2-1, with 7 bases lining up with TRBD1. J lost 7 bases, V lost 7 bases, and 7 bases had no gene match. CDR3 length: 13 residues. Germline V gives CDR1 MDHEN, CDR2 SYDVKM.

This clone was counted between two and nine times. The chain recombines TRBV7-2 with TRBJ1-3; a possible D gene is TRBD1 (5 bases). The CDR3 is made up of 14 amino acids. Germline V lookup: CDR1 SGHTA, CDR2 FQGNSA. With 5 bases removed from V and 4 bases from J, the gap between germline ends came to 12 bases. The CDR3 sequence: CASSGAVGGNTIYF. CDR3 sequence (DNA): TGTGCCAGCAGCGGGGCAGTGGGCGGAAACACCATATATTTT.

DNA of the CDR3: TGTGCCAGCAGACGGACAGTTTATAGCAATCAGCCCCAGCATTTT. Its translation is CASRRTVYSNQPQHF. The rearrangement uses TRBV27 and TRBJ1-5, with D maybe TRBD1 (6 bases). Between the trimmed V and J ends, which lost 6 bases and 0 bases, there was a span of 12 bases. Germline CDR1 MNHEY, CDR2 SMNVEV (reference sequence). This CDR3 spans 15 amino acids.

The chain carries TRBV27 and TRBJ2-7; 11 bases are a match to TRBD2. V lost 8 bases and J lost 3; bases outside the gene matches: 9. The CDR3 consists of 15 residues. Germline V gene data show CDR1 as MNHEY and CDR2 as SMNVEV (reference sequence). The CDR3 sequence is CASALAGGPIYEQYF. CDR3 nucleotide sequence: TGTGCCAGCGCTTTAGCGGGGGGGCCAATCTACGAGCAGTACTTC.

This chain connects TRBV12-3 or TRBV12-4 to TRBJ2-1; D not resolved. The CDR3 consists of 12 residues. V lost 2 bases and J lost 5, with 4 bases in between. The CDR3 region is CASSLPDNEQFF. The CDR3 nucleotides are TGTGCCAGCAGTTTACCCGACAATGAGCAGTTCTTC.

The chain uses TRBV6-2 or TRBV6-3 and TRBJ2-1; the D is unclear. The CDR3 consists of 16 residues. The V end was cut by 2 bases, the J end by 0 bases, with 11 bases between. Germline lookup yields CDR1 MNHEY and CDR2 SVGEGT. CDR3 sequence: CASSYRNPGSYNEQFF. CDR3 sequence (DNA): TGTGCCAGCAGTTACCGAAATCCGGGCTCCTACAATGAGCAGTTCTTC.

The chain uses TRBV28 and TRBJ2-5; 14 nucleotides agree with TRBD2. The germline V gene encodes CDR1 MDHEN and CDR2 SYDVKM. The trim removed 2 bases at V and 5 bases at J, leaving 13 bases unmatched. CDR3 length: 19 amino acids. CDR3 DNA sequence: TGTGCCAGCAGTTTAGCGGGATTGGGACTAGCGGGGGTGGAGGAGACCCAGTACTTC. It is translated as CASSLAGLGLAGVEETQYF.

The J gene is TRBJ2-7, the V gene TRBV6-5, with TRBD1 identical over 7 bases. With 5 bases clipped from V and 2 bases from J, the junction kept 6 bases outside the gene matches. In germline, CDR1 is MNHEY, CDR2 SVGAGI. This CDR3 spans 14 amino acids. The CDR3 nucleotides are TGTGCCAGCAGTCTAACGACAGGGACCTACGAGCAGTACTTC. Protein product: CASSLTTGTYEQYF.

The CDR3 region is CASSQSAGKETQYF. The DNA of the CDR3 is TGTGCCAGCTCACAGAGTGCGGGAAAAGAGACCCAGTACTTC. The V call is TRBV18, the J call TRBJ2-5, with TRBD2 as a possible D gene (6 bases). The CDR3 runs 14 residues. V was clipped by 4 bases and J by 3 bases, with 12 bases between them. In germline, CDR1 is KGHSH, CDR2 LQKENI.

This chain links TRBV29-1 with TRBJ2-3; TRBD2 matches 7 bases. Losses at the gene ends were 5 bases for V and 1 base for J; bases not matched to a gene: 6. The CDR3 totals 14 residues. Germline assignment: CDR1 SQVTM and CDR2 ANQGSEA. The CDR3 DNA reads TGCAGCGTTCGCCGGGACTACGGCACAGATACGCAGTATTTT. Translating it yields CSVRRDYGTDTQYF.

This chain links TRBV27 with TRBJ1-2; maybe TRBD1 (6 bases). Trimming shortened V by 4 bases and J by 3 bases, and 9 bases separated the two germline ends. The CDR3 spans 13 residues. The germline CDR1 and CDR2 sequences are MNHEY and SMNVEV (reference sequence). CDR3 sequence reads: CASSSQGYYGYTF. The CDR3 DNA reads as TGTGCCAGCAGTTCTCAGGGGTACTATGGCTACACCTTC.

V usage is TRBV10-3 and J usage is TRBJ2-2; 9 bases match TRBD1. The V and J ends lost 0 bases and 7 bases, in that order; junction bases with no gene match: 9. This CDR3 region has 17 residues. Germline V lookup: CDR1 ENHRY, CDR2 SYGVKD. The CDR3 region has the DNA TGTGCCATCAGTGAGTCGGTTGGGACAGGGAGTGGCGGGGAGCTGTTTTTT. It encodes CAISESVGTGSGGELFF.

This clone was recorded once. The chain has TRBV6-5 and TRBJ2-7; D is possibly TRBD1 (5 bases). V lost 6 bases to trimming and J lost 6 bases, with 15 bases between them. The CDR3 has 13 amino acids. Germline CDR1 and CDR2: MNHEY and SVGAGI. The CDR3 coding sequence is TGTGCCAGCAGCCCAGGACAAAAGGGCGAGCAGTACTTC. It is translated as CASSPGQKGEQYF.

The chain employs TRBV28 and TRBJ2-4; possibly TRBD2 for D (6 bases). With 2 bases removed from V and 3 bases from J, the gap between germline ends came to 8 bases. The CDR3 consists of 14 residues. Germline V gives CDR1 MDHEN, CDR2 SYDVKM. CDR3 in amino acids: CASSLGGNKNIQYF. CDR3 sequence (DNA): TGTGCCAGCAGTTTAGGCGGGAACAAAAACATTCAGTACTTC.

V and J are TRBV7-6 and TRBJ1-5; 7 bases map to TRBD1. The CDR3 covers 17 residues. V was pared by 4 bases and J by 3 bases, with 12 bases of the junction left unmatched. Germline CDR1 reads SGHVS; CDR2 reads FNYEAQ. The CDR3 region is CASSSQTGTALNQPQHF. The CDR3 DNA reads as TGTGCCAGCAGCTCGCAGACCGGGACAGCCCTCAATCAGCCCCAGCATTTT. The entire variable domain, with the rest obtained from reference TRBV7-6 and TRBJ1-5, is as follows: GAGVSQSPRYKVTKRGQDVALRCDPISGHVSLYWYRQALGQGPEFLTYFNYEAQQDKSGLPNDRFSAERPEGSISTLTIQRTEQRDSAMYRCASSSQTGTALNQPQHFGDGTRLSIL.